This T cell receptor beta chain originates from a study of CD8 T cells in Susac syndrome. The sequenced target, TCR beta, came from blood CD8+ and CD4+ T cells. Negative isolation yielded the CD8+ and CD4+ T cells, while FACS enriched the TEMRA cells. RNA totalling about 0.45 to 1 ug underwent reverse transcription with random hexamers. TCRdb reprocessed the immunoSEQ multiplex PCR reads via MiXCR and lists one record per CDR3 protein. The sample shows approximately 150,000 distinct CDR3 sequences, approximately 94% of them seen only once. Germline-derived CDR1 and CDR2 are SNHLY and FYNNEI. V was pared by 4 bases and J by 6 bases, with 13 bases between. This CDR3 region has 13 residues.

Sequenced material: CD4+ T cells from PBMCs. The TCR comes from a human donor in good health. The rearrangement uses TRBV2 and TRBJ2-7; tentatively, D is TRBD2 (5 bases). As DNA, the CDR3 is TGTGCCAGCAGTGGTGGGAGAGGATTCGAGCAGTACTTC. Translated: CASSGGRGFEQYF.